These T cell receptor beta chains were read from a single sample in a study of blood T cell repertoires in COVID-19. Sequencing was performed with immunoSEQ multiplex PCR; in TCRdb, only in-frame clones are kept and a portion is missing. The profile shows roughly 140,000 clones, approximately 80% of them singletons. The specimen was peripheral blood. The receptors originated from an elderly woman in a cohort sampled during active or convalescent COVID-19. The CDR3 runs from the conserved cysteine through the conserved F or W. A D gene is named only where the DNA matches it firmly. Size is stated for part of the rows, as once, few or many counts, or as a class when the clone is expanded.

len	abundance	v_gene	d_gene	j_gene	CDR3nt	CDR3aa
16	once	TRBV5-8	-	TRBJ1-6	TGTGCCAGCAGCGCGGAGGCGGGAGCTTATAATTCACCCCTCCACTTT	CASSAEAGAYNSPLHF
15	-	TRBV5-1	TRBD1	TRBJ1-6	TGCGCCAGCAGCTTTCTAGACAGGGGCACGTCACCCCTCCACTTT	CASSFLDRGTSPLHF
13	-	TRBV2	TRBD1	TRBJ1-2	TGTGCCAGCAAACCGGACAGGGGCTATGGCTACACCTTC	CASKPDRGYGYTF
15	once	TRBV7-2	TRBD1	TRBJ2-5	TGTGCCAGCAGCTTAGCCCTGACAGGGGAAGAGACCCAGTACTTC	CASSLALTGEETQYF
10	few	TRBV20-1	-	TRBJ1-2	TGCAGTGCTAGAGTCGGGAATCAATACTTC	CSARVGNQYF
13	-	TRBV2	-	TRBJ1-2	TGTGCCAGCAGTTCGGACAATAGCTATGGCTACACCTTC	CASSSDNSYGYTF
14	-	TRBV6-6	TRBD1	TRBJ1-2	TGTGCCAGCAGTCCCCGGACAGGTACTTTTGGCTACACCTTC	CASSPRTGTFGYTF
12	-	TRBV5-1	-	TRBJ1-2	TGCGCCAGCAGCGGCCAGACTTATGGCTACACCTTC	CASSGQTYGYTF
13	-	TRBV11-1	-	TRBJ2-7	TGTGCCAGCAGTCGTAACAGGGTGGGGGAGCAGTACTTC	CASSRNRVGEQYF
13	-	TRBV27	TRBD1	TRBJ1-2	TGTGCCAGCAGGCGGGACAGGAACTATGGCTACACCTTC	CASRRDRNYGYTF
13	-	TRBV19	-	TRBJ1-2	TGTGCCAGTAGCCCCAGCCCGGGGGGTGGCTACACCTTC	CASSPSPGGGYTF
18	-	TRBV5-1	-	TRBJ2-6	TGCGCCAGCAGCTCGGTCGGGGTAGCAACCTCTGGGGCCAACGTCCTGACTTTC	CASSSVGVATSGANVLTF
13	few	TRBV4-3	TRBD1	TRBJ1-1	TGCGCCAGCAGCGGACGACAGGGCTTTGAAGCTTTCTTT	CASSGRQGFEAFF
13	many	TRBV3-1/TRBV3-2	-	TRBJ2-1	TGTGCCAGCAGCCTCGAGGCCCACAATGAGCAGTTCTTC	CASSLEAHNEQFF
13	few	TRBV29-1	TRBD2	TRBJ2-5	TGCAGCGTTGGACTAGCAGATAAAGAGACCCAGTACTTC	CSVGLADKETQYF
13	once	TRBV7-2	-	TRBJ2-3	TGTGCCAGCAGCCCTTCCGAACAGGATACGCAGTATTTT	CASSPSEQDTQYF
12	-	TRBV7-9	TRBD1	TRBJ2-1	TGTGCCAGCAAAGACAGGGGAGATGAGCAGTTCTTC	CASKDRGDEQFF
14	-	TRBV7-9	-	TRBJ2-5	TGTGCCAGCAGCTTCGGGCAGGGTCGTGAGACCCAGTACTTC	CASSFGQGRETQYF
18	-	TRBV9	TRBD2	TRBJ2-3	TGTGCCAGCAGCGTCCACGATTATAGCGGGGGGTTCGCAGATACGCAGTATTTT	CASSVHDYSGGFADTQYF
14	-	TRBV19	TRBD1	TRBJ1-1	TGTGCCAGCCAGTTCCGACAGGGGGACACTGAAGCTTTCTTT	CASQFRQGDTEAFF
16	-	TRBV11-3	-	TRBJ1-1	TGTGCCAGCACTCGCTTAATTCCGGGACAGAACACTGAAGCTTTCTTT	CASTRLIPGQNTEAFF
14	-	TRBV10-2	-	TRBJ1-1	TGCGCCAGCAGTGAGGCAGGGTTGGCCACTGAAGCTTTCTTT	CASSEAGLATEAFF
18	-	TRBV15	-	TRBJ2-1	TGTGCCACCAGCAGAGGATTTTCGGGGAGCGCCCCCGACAATGAGCAGTTCTTC	CATSRGFSGSAPDNEQFF
15	-	TRBV19	TRBD1	TRBJ1-4	TGTGCCAGTAGTGAGGACAGGTTGGACGTTGGAAAACTGTTTTTT	CASSEDRLDVGKLFF
15	-	TRBV5-1	TRBD1	TRBJ1-4	TGCGCCAGCTCAGAGACAGGGGGCGCATATGAAAAACTGTTTTTT	CASSETGGAYEKLFF